This T cell receptor (beta chain) was captured in a study of blood T cell repertoires in COVID-19. Study background: The United States, Italy and Spain were the sources of the acute and convalescent COVID-19 samples. PBMCs, B-cell-depleted T cells, or T cells were the source of the cDNA or gDNA that made up the material.

Germline V gene lookup returns CDR1 SGHRS and CDR2 YFSETQ. Trimming removed 1 base from V and 0 bases from J, with 7 bases in between. CDR3 length: 14 residues. In the authors' methods: Nucleated cell counts were estimated from reference gene primer amplification. Profiling relied on immunoSEQ multiplex PCR, and the TCRdb table lists in-frame clones only, not all of them. The V and J calls and clone size were taken over from that table, and D and trimming were inferred from the DNA. The data show some 98,000 clones, approximately 86% seen once. The sequence came from a man between 70 and 80 years old with active or convalescent COVID-19. The sequenced material came from peripheral blood. The rearrangement joins TRBV5-1 to TRBJ1-1, with D maybe TRBD1 (5 bases). CDR3 DNA: TGCGCCAGCAGCTTGACAGGAATGAACACTGAAGCTTTCTTT. It is translated as CASSLTGMNTEAFF.